This TCR beta chain was sequenced during a study of T-cell memory formation after mild COVID-19. This clonotype has just a few counts. Its cognate antigen is unknown. The study's findings and limits: Contracting clones localized mainly to CM and EM when CD4+ and mainly to EMRA when CD8+.

TCR alpha and TCR beta cDNA libraries with sample barcodes and UMIs came from 5'RACE using constant-segment primers. MiXCR, applied by TCRdb to the 5' RACE reads, yields one record per CDR3 protein. This sample has 110,000 or so distinct CDR3 sequences, with approximately 22% found just once. The CDR3 extends over 17 amino acids. CDR1 SQVTM and CDR2 ANQGSEA come from the germline V gene. Trimming left V 6 bases short and J 1 base short, with 23 bases between. This receptor was taken from a man younger than 35 who had mild COVID-19 (a few samples of this study predate the infection). Cell type and time point are not known. What was sequenced was PBMCs or a T cell subset sorted from them (not recorded which). The J gene is TRBJ2-3, the V gene TRBV29-1; D is tentatively TRBD1 or TRBD2 (5 bases each). The CDR3 DNA follows: TGCAGCGTCTATTTAATACGGGGCTTCTCAGGCACAGATACGCAGTATTTT. Its protein product is CSVYLIRGFSGTDTQYF.